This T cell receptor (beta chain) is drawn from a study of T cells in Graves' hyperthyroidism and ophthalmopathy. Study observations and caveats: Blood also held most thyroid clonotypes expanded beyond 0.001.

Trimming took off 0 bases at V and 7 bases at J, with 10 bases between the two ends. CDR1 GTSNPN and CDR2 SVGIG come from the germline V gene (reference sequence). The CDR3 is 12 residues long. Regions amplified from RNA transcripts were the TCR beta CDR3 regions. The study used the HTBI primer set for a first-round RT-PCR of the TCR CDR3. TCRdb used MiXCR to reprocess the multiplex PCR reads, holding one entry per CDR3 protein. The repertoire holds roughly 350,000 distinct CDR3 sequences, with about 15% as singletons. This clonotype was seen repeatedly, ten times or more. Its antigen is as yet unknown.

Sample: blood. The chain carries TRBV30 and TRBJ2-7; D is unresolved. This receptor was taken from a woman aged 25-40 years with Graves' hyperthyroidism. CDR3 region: CAWSVGMGEQYF. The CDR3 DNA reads TGTGCCTGGAGTGTAGGTATGGGGGAGCAGTACTTC.